This entry lists 18 T cell receptor beta chains sequenced from one sample in a study of cytomegalovirus exposure and HLA in healthy donors. The PCR made use of 60 Vbeta and 13 Jbeta primers. Assay: immunoSEQ multiplex PCR; the TCRdb copy retains only in-frame clones and omits some. Of 120,000 or so clones listed, 81% are singletons. Sample: PBMCs. The receptors here all came from a woman aged 40 to 50 in good health and CMV-seronegative.

This sequence joins TRBV7-2 and TRBJ1-2, with TRBD1 matching 10 bases. Germline CDR1 SGHTA, CDR2 FQGNSA. V lost 5 bases and J lost 3; bases outside the gene matches: 6. The CDR3 loop spans 15 amino acids. The CDR3 region has the DNA TGTGCCAGCAGCCCCGGGACAGGGGAGGACTATGGCTACACCTTC. Its protein product is CASSPGTGEDYGYTF.

V usage is TRBV5-6 and J usage is TRBJ1-2; TRBD1 aligns across 12 bases. Germline V gives CDR1 SGHDT, CDR2 YYEEEE. The V gene end was trimmed by 2 bases and the J gene end by 7 bases; junction bases not matched to a gene: 6. This CDR3 comprises 15 residues. The CDR3 coding sequence is TGTGCCAGCAGCTTCCGGGACAGGGGGCAGAGTGGCTACACCTTC. Translated, it gives CASSFRDRGQSGYTF.

The CDR3 region is CASKGTSDTGELFF. The DNA for the CDR3 is TGTGCCAGCAAAGGGACTAGTGACACCGGGGAGCTGTTTTTT. The chain joins TRBV6-4 to TRBJ2-2; 8 positions agree with TRBD2. Looked up from germline, CDR1 is MRHNA and CDR2 is SNTAGT. V trimming: 7 bases; J trimming: 3 bases; junction bases outside the gene matches: 4. This CDR3 has 14 residues.

This clone was seen only once. The chain employs TRBV7-3 and TRBJ2-5; 9 nucleotides align to TRBD1. The CDR3 is 16 amino acids. CDR1 is SGHTA and CDR2 is FQGTGA in the germline V gene. Germline trimming cut 4 bases from V and 2 bases from J; bases unmatched to any gene: 8. CDR3 nucleotides: TGTGCCAGCAGCTGGGATGGGGGGACAGGGCAAGAGACCCAGTACTTC. As protein: CASSWDGGTGQETQYF. Full variable domain (missing parts from reference TRBV7-3 and TRBJ2-5): GAGVSQTPSNKVTEKGKYVELRCDPISGHTALYWYRQSLGQGPEFLIYFQGTGAADDSGLPNDRFFAVRPEGSVSTLKIQRTERGDSAVYLCASSWDGGTGQETQYFGPGTRLLVL.

This clone was counted a single time. This chain uses TRBV5-1 with TRBJ1-2, with D possibly matching TRBD1 (6 bases). V lost 4 bases and J lost 0, with 13 bases in between. Per germline, CDR1 SGHRS and CDR2 YFSETQ. There are 15 residues in the CDR3. In DNA form, the CDR3 reads TGCGCCAGCAGCCCTCTGTCAGGGGCTAACTATGGCTACACCTTC. Amino acids: CASSPLSGANYGYTF.

The chain joins TRBV4-1 to TRBJ2-1; D might be TRBD2 (5 bases). Germline CDR1 reads MGHRA; CDR2 reads YSYEKL. Trimming cost V 4 bases and J 7 bases, with 23 bases left between them. This CDR3 spans 17 amino acids. CDR3 amino acids: CASSRAVLGGFGNEQFF. CDR3 nucleotide sequence: TGCGCCAGCAGCCGAGCCGTCCTAGGAGGTTTTGGTAATGAGCAGTTCTTC.

This clone turned up a few times. The gene calls are TRBV2 and TRBJ2-2; 9 bases line up with TRBD2. The CDR3 extends over 15 amino acids. J was trimmed by 7 bases and V by 7 bases; bases with no gene match: 10. CDR1 SNHLY and CDR2 FYNNEI come from the germline V gene. The CDR3 DNA reads TGTGCCAGCACGTTAGCGGGAGTATCGAGCGGGGAGCTGTTTTTT. Residues: CASTLAGVSSGELFF.

The rearrangement uses TRBV30 and TRBJ2-2; 8 bases match TRBD2. The length of the CDR3 is 14 residues. The ends lost 4 bases at V and 5 bases at J; junction bases unmatched: 6. The germline V gene encodes CDR1 GTSNPN and CDR2 SVGIG (reference sequence). In nucleotides, the CDR3 is TGTGCCTGGATAGCGGGGACGGGTACCGGGGAGCTGTTTTTT. Translated: CAWIAGTGTGELFF.

V usage is TRBV6-1 and J usage is TRBJ1-3; 9 nucleotides line up with TRBD1. V was pared by 8 bases and J by 4 bases, with 6 bases of the junction left unmatched. Germline V gene lookup returns CDR1 MNHNS and CDR2 SASEGT. This CDR3 region has 14 residues. CDR3 region: CASDTGGAGNTIYF. The CDR3, as DNA: TGTGCCAGCGATACAGGGGGCGCGGGAAACACCATATATTTT.

The chain links TRBV5-4 to TRBJ2-7, with TRBD1 matching 7 bases. Per the germline V gene, CDR1 is SGHNT and CDR2 is YYREEE (reference sequence). The length of the CDR3 is 13 residues. J gave up 6 bases and V 3 bases, and 6 bases lay outside the gene matches. The CDR3 loop is CASSWSGGFEQYF. DNA of the CDR3: TGTGCCAGCAGCTGGTCAGGGGGTTTCGAGCAGTACTTC.

The rearrangement links TRBV2 to TRBJ2-7; 10 bases line up with TRBD1. CDR1 is SNHLY and CDR2 is FYNNEI in the germline V gene. CDR3 length equals 15 residues. V gave up 7 bases and J gave up 3 bases; unmatched junction bases: 9. The CDR3 reads CASTEGTGEVYEQYF. In DNA, the CDR3 is TGTGCCAGCACCGAGGGGACAGGGGAAGTCTACGAGCAGTACTTC.

This clone was recorded a few times. V and J are TRBV14 and TRBJ1-4; 9 nucleotides align to TRBD1. This CDR3 has 14 amino acids. Germline trimming cut 6 bases from V and 7 bases from J; bases unmatched to any gene: 6. Germline V gene data show CDR1 as SGHDN and CDR2 as FVKESK. The CDR3 sequence: CASRPQGAGEKLFF. The CDR3 DNA is TGTGCCAGCAGACCACAGGGGGCGGGTGAAAAACTGTTTTTT.

The rearrangement links TRBV15 to TRBJ2-6; D is ambiguous. The CDR3 runs 14 residues. Between the trimmed V and J ends, which lost 4 bases and 1 base, there was a span of 5 bases. CDR1 is LNHNV and CDR2 is YYDKDF in the germline V gene (reference sequence). The CDR3 protein is CATSTRSGANVLTF. CDR3 coding DNA: TGTGCCACCAGCACGCGTTCTGGGGCCAACGTCCTGACTTTC.

The gene calls are TRBV6-1 and TRBJ2-2; TRBD2 is a possible D gene (5 bases). Germline assignment: CDR1 MNHNS and CDR2 SASEGT. There are 16 residues in the CDR3. Trimming shortened V by 0 bases and J by 1 base, and 9 bases separated the two germline ends. DNA for the CDR3: TGTGCCAGCAGTGAAGCCAAGGACTTGAACACCGGGGAGCTGTTTTTT. It specifies CASSEAKDLNTGELFF.

This chain connects TRBV7-2 to TRBJ2-5; D possibly corresponds to TRBD1 (8 bases). V was cut by 3 bases and J by 10 bases, with 21 bases left in between. This CDR3 is 15 amino acids long. Germline values: CDR1 SGHTA, CDR2 FQGNSA. CDR3 loop: CASSFRDRRSGGQYF. CDR3 in DNA: TGTGCCAGCAGCTTCCGGGACAGGCGATCGGGGGGCCAGTACTTC.

The V and J genes are TRBV5-1 and TRBJ2-5; 11 nucleotides agree with TRBD2. V dropped 4 bases and J dropped 9; count of bases not matched to a gene: 8. This CDR3 region has 14 residues. Germline V gene data show CDR1 as SGHRS and CDR2 as YFSETQ. CDR3 bases: TGCGCCAGCAGCCCGGGACTAGCGGCAAGGGCCCAGTACTTC. This sequence encodes CASSPGLAARAQYF. Full variable domain (outside the CDR3, taken from reference TRBV5-1 and TRBJ2-5): KAGVTQTPRYLIKTRGQQVTLSCSPISGHRSVSWYQQTPGQGLQFLFEYFSETQRNKGNFPGRFSGRQFSNSRSEMNVSTLELGDSALYLCASSPGLAARAQYFGPGTRLLVL.

The CDR3 DNA reads TGTGCCAGCAGCTTATGGGGGCTTGGGGCTGAAGCTTTCTTT. It yields the protein CASSLWGLGAEAFF. V usage is TRBV7-2 and J usage is TRBJ1-1, with D perhaps TRBD1 (6 bases). Per the germline V gene, CDR1 is SGHTA and CDR2 is FQGNSA. Trimming left V 2 bases short and J 6 bases short, with 13 bases between. The CDR3 totals 14 residues.

To note about this clone: Other DNA sequences in this specimen translate into the identical CDR3. The V call is TRBV5-1, the J call TRBJ2-5, with TRBD2 identical over 7 bases. V lost 0 bases and J lost 2; bases outside the gene matches: 7. The CDR3 consists of 16 residues. CDR1 SGHRS and CDR2 YFSETQ come from the germline V gene. The CDR3: CASSLGLAGGQETQYF. CDR3 nucleotide sequence: TGCGCCAGCAGCTTGGGGTTAGCGGGCGGTCAAGAGACCCAGTACTTC.